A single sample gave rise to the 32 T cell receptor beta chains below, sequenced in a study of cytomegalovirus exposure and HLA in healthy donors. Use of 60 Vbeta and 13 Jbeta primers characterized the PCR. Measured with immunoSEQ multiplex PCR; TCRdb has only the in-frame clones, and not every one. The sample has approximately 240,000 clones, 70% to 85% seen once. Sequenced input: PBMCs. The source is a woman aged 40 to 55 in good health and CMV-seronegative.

The CDR3 DNA reads as TGCGCCAGCAGCTTGTCTCTAGCAAACACCGGGGAGCTGTTTTTT. Its protein product is CASSLSLANTGELFF. The gene calls are TRBV5-1 and TRBJ2-2, with TRBD2 as a possible D gene (5 bases). The V gene's germline CDR1 is SGHRS and CDR2 YFSETQ. The CDR3 has 15 amino acids. With 1 base removed from V and 2 bases from J, the gap between germline ends came to 9 bases. The full variable domain, completed using reference TRBV5-1 and TRBJ2-2, is KAGVTQTPRYLIKTRGQQVTLSCSPISGHRSVSWYQQTPGQGLQFLFEYFSETQRNKGNFPGRFSGRQFSNSRSEMNVSTLELGDSALYLCASSLSLANTGELFFGEGSRLTVL.

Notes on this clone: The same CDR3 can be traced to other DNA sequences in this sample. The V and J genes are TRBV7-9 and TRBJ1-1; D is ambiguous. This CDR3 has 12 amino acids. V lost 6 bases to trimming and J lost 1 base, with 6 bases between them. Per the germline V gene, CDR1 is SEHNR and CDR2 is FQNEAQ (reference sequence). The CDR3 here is CASSSQNTEAFF. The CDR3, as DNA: TGTGCCAGCAGTAGTCAGAACACTGAAGCTTTCTTT. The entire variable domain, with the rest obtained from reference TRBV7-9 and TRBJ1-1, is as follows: DTGVSQNPRHKITKRGQNVTFRCDPISEHNRLYWYRQTLGQGPEFLTYFQNEAQLEKSRLLSDRFSAERPKGSFSTLEIQRTEQGDSAMYLCASSSQNTEAFFGQGTRLTVV.

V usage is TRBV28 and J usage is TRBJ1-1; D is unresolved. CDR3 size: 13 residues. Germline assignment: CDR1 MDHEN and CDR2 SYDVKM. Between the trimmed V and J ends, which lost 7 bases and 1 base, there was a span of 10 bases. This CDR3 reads CASNGVRNTEAFF. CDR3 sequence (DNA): TGTGCCAGCAACGGGGTCCGGAACACTGAAGCTTTCTTT.

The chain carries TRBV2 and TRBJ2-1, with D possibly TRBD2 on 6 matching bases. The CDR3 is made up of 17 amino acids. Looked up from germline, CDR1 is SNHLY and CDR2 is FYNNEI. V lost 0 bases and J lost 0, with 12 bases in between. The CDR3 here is CASSEAGRGLSYNEQFF. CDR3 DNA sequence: TGTGCCAGCAGTGAAGCCGGGCGGGGACTCTCCTACAATGAGCAGTTCTTC.

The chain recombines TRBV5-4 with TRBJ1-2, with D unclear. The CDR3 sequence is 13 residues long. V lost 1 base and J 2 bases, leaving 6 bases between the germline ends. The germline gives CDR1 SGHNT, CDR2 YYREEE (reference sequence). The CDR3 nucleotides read TGTGCCAGCAGCTTGCAAGAGAACTATGGCTACACCTTC. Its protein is CASSLQENYGYTF. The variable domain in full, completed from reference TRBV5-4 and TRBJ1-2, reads ETGVTQSPTHLIKTRGQQVTLRCSSQSGHNTVSWYQQALGQGPQFIFQYYREEENGRGNFPPRFSGLQFPNYSSELNVNALELDDSALYLCASSLQENYGYTFGSGTRLTVV.

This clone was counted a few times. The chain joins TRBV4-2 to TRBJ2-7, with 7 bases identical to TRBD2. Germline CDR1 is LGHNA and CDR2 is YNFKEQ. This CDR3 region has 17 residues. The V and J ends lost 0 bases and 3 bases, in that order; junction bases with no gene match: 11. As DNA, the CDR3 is TGTGCCAGCAGCCAAGAACCTAGCGGCAACCAATACTACGAGCAGTACTTC. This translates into CASSQEPSGNQYYEQYF.

DNA of the CDR3: TGTGCCTGGGGTCAAAAGGCCGGGACAGTAAACATTCAGTACTTC. Its protein is CAWGQKAGTVNIQYF. J is TRBJ2-4 and V is TRBV30; 7 positions match TRBD1. Germline V lookup: CDR1 GTSNPN, CDR2 SVGIG (reference sequence). V trimming: 5 bases; J trimming: 6 bases; junction bases outside the gene matches: 13. The CDR3 is 15 amino acids.

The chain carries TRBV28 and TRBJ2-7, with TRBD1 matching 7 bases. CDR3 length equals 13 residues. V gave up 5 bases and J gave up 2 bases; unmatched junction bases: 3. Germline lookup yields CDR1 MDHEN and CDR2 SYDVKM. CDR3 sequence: CASSLTGPYEQYF. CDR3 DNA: TGTGCCAGCAGTCTGACAGGGCCCTACGAGCAGTACTTC.

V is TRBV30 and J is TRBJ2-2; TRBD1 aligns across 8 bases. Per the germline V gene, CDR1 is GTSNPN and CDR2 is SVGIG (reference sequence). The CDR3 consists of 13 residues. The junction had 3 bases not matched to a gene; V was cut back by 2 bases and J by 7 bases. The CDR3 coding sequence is TGTGCCTGGAGTACCAGGGGGCGCGGGGAGCTGTTTTTT. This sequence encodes CAWSTRGRGELFF.

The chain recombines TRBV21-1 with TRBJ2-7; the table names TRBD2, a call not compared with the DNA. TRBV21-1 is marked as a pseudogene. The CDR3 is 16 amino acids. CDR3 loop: CASSKGEGPRGREQYF. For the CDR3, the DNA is TGTGCCAGCAGCAAAGGGGAGGGTCCCCGAGGCCGCGAGCAGTACTTC.

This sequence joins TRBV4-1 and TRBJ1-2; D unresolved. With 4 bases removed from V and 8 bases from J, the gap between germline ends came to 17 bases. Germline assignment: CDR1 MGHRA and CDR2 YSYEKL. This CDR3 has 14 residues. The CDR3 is CASSLGRPRGGYTF. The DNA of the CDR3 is TGCGCCAGCAGCCTAGGACGACCCCGGGGAGGCTACACCTTC.

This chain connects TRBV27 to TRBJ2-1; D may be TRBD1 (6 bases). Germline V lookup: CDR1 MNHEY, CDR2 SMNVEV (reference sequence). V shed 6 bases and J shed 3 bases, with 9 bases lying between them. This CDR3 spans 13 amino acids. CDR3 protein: CASRLQGYNEQFF. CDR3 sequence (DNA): TGTGCCAGCAGATTACAGGGCTACAATGAGCAGTTCTTC.

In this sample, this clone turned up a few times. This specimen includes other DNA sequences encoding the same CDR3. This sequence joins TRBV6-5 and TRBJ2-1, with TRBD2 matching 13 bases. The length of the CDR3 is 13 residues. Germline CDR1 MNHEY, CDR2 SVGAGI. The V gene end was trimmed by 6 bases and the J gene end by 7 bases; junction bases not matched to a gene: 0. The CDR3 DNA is TGTGCCAGCAGGACTAGCGGGGGGAATGAGCAGTTCTTC. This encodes CASRTSGGNEQFF.

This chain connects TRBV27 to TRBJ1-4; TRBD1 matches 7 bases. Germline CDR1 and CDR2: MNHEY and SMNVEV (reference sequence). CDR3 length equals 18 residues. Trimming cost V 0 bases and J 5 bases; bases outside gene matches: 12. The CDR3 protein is CASSLSRHLQGGNEKLFF. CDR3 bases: TGTGCCAGCAGTTTATCCAGACACCTTCAGGGGGGCAATGAAAAACTGTTTTTT.

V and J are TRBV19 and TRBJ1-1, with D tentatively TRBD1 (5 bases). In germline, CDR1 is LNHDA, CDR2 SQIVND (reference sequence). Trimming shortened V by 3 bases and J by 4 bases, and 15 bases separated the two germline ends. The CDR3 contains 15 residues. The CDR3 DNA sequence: TGTGCCAGTAGTATCAACAGCGGGGGAAGCACTGAAGCTTTCTTT. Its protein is CASSINSGGSTEAFF.

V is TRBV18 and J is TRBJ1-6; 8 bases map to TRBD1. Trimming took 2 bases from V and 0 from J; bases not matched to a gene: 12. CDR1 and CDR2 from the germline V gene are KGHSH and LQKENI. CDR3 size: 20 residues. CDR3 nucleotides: TGTGCCAGCTCACCAAAAGCCCTCGTCGACAGGGGCTCCTATAATTCACCCCTCCACTTT. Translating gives CASSPKALVDRGSYNSPLHF.

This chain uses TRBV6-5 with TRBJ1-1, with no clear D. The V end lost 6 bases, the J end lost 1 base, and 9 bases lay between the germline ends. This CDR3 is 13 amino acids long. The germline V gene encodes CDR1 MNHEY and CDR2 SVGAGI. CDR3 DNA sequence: TGTGCCAGCAGCCGTACACAGAACACTGAAGCTTTCTTT. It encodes CASSRTQNTEAFF.

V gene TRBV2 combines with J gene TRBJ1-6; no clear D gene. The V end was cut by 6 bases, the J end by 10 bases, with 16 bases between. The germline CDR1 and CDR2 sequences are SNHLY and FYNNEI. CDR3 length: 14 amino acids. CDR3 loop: CASRAFPSGSPLHF. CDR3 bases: TGTGCCAGCAGGGCTTTTCCATCCGGGTCACCCCTCCACTTT.

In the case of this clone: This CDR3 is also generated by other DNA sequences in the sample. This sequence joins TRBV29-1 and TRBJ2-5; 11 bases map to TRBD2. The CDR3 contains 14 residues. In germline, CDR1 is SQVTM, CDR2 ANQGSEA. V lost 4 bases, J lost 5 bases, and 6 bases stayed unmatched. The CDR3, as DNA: TGCAGCGTTGGCGTAGCGGGGGGGCGGGAGACCCAGTACTTC. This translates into CSVGVAGGRETQYF.

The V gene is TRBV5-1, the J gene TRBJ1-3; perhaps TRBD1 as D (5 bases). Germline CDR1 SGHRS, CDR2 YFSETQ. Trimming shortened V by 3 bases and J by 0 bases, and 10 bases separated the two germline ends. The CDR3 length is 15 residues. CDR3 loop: CASSSQGYSGNTIYF. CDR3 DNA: TGCGCCAGCAGCTCGCAGGGCTACTCTGGAAACACCATATATTTT.

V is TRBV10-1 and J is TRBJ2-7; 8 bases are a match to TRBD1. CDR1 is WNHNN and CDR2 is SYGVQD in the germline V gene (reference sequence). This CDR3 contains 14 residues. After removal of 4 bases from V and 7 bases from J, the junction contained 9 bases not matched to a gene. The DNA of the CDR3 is TGCGCCAGCAGTGGCGACAGGGGAAAGAGGGAGCAGTACTTC. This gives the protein CASSGDRGKREQYF.

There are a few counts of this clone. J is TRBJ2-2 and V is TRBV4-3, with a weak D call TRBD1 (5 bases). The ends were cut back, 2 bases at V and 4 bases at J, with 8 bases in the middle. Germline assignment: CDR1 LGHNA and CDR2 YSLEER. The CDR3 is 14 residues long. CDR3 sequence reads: CASSQRQSTGELFF. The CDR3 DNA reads TGCGCCAGCAGCCAACGACAGAGCACCGGGGAGCTGTTTTTT.

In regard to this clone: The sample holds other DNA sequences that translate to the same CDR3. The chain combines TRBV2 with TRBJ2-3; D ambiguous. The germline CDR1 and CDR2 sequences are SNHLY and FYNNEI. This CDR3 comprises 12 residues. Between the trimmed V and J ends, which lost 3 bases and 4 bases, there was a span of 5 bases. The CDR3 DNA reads TGTGCCAGCAGTGAGCAGGCAGATACGCAGTATTTT. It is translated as CASSEQADTQYF.

The CDR3 loop reads CASSIFRGALGTGELFF. The CDR3 DNA is TGTGCCAGTAGTATTTTCCGGGGGGCCCTGGGCACCGGGGAGCTGTTTTTT. The V and J genes are TRBV19 and TRBJ2-2, with a tentative D call TRBD2 (7 bases). The V gene's germline CDR1 is LNHDA and CDR2 SQIVND (reference sequence). The V end was cut by 3 bases, the J end by 4 bases, with 18 bases between. The length of the CDR3 is 17 residues. Filled out from reference TRBV19 and TRBJ2-2, the complete variable domain reads DGGITQSPKYLFRKEGQNVTLSCEQNLNHDAMYWYRQDPGQGLRLIYYSQIVNDFQKGDIAEGYSVSREKKESFPLTVTSAQKNPTAFYLCASSIFRGALGTGELFFGEGSRLTVL.

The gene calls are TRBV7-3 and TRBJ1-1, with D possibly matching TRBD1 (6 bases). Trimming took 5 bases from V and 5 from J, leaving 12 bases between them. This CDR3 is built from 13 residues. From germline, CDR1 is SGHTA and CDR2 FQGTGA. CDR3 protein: CASSIQGLTEAFF. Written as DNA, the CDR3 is TGTGCCAGCAGCATACAGGGATTGACTGAAGCTTTCTTT.

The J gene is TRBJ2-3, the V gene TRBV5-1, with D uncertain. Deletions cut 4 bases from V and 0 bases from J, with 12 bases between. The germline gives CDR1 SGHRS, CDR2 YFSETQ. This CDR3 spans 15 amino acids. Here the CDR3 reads CASSPPLASTDTQYF. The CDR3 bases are TGCGCCAGCAGCCCCCCGCTGGCTAGCACAGATACGCAGTATTTT.

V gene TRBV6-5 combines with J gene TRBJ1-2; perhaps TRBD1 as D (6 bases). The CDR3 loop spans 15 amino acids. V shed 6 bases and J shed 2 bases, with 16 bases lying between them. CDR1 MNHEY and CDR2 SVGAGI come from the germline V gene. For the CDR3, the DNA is TGTGCCAGCAGAACGGGGAGAGACAGGAACTATGGCTACACCTTC. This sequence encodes CASRTGRDRNYGYTF.

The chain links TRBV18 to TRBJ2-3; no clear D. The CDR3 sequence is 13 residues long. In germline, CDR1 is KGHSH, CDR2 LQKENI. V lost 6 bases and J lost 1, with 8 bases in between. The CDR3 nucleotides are TGTGCCAGCTCCCTATATCGCACAGATACGCAGTATTTT. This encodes CASSLYRTDTQYF.

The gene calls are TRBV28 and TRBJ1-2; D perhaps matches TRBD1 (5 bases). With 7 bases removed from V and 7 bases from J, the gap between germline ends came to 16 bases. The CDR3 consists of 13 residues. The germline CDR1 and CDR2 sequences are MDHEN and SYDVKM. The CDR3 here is CASNPPGWSGYTF. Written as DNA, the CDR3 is TGTGCCAGCAACCCTCCAGGGTGGAGTGGCTACACCTTC.

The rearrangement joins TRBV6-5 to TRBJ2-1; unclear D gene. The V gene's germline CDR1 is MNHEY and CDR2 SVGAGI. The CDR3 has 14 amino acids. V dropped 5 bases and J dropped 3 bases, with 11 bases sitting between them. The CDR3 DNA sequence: TGTGCCAGCAGTATAGCCGGATACTACAATGAGCAGTTCTTC. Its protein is CASSIAGYYNEQFF.

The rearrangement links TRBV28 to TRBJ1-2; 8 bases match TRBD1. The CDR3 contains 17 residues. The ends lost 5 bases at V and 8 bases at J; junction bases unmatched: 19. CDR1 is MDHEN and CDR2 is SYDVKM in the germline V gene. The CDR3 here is CASSPPGQGRVAGGYTF. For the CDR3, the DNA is TGTGCCAGCAGTCCCCCCGGACAGGGTCGGGTGGCGGGGGGCTACACCTTC.

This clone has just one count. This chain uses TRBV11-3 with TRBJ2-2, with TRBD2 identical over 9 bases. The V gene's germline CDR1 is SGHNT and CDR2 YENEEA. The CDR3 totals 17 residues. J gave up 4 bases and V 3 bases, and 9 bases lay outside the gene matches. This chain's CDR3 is CASSFFGGGASTGELFF. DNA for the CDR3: TGTGCCAGCAGCTTTTTCGGCGGGGGGGCCTCCACCGGGGAGCTGTTTTTT.